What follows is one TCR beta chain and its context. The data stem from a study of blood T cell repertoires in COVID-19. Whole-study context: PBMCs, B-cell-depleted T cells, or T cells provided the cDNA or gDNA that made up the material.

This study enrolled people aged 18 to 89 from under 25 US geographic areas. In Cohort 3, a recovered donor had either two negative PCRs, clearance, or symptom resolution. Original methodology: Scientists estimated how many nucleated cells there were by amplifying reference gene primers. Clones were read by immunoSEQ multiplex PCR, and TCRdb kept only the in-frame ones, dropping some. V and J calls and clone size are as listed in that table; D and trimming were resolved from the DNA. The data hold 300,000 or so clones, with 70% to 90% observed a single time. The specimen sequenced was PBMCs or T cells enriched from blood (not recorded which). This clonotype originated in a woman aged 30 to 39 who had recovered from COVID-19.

In DNA, the CDR3 is TGTGCCAGCACCCCTTGGAGAGGGGGATCCACAGATACGCAGTATTTT. This codes for CASTPWRGGSTDTQYF. The chain recombines TRBV27 with TRBJ2-3, with TRBD1 as a possible D gene (6 bases). Germline CDR1 and CDR2: MNHEY and SMNVEV (reference sequence). Trimming cost V 7 bases and J 2 bases, with 19 bases left between them. The CDR3 length is 16 residues.